The sequence of this T cell receptor beta chain was determined in a study of cytomegalovirus exposure and HLA in healthy donors. Study at large: Roughly 80 million unique TCRs from HLA-typed donors made up an early data release. Overall study findings and caveats: Indistinguishability led to the exclusion of some V segments, TRBV6-2 and TRBV6-3 included. The study carried out a later analysis of TCR beta sequences. It associated 15,000 to 20,000 of them with specific HLA alleles at a false discovery rate of 0.05.

The study ran its PCR with 60 Vbeta and 13 Jbeta primers. Assay used: immunoSEQ multiplex PCR; TCRdb lists only in-frame clones, some missing. Among about 160,000 clones listed, 80% were seen once. The CDR3 length is 13 residues. Germline CDR1 is SNHLY and CDR2 is FYNNEI. V lost 5 bases and J 6 bases, leaving 10 bases between the germline ends. In regard to this clone: Its target is not known.

This receptor was obtained from a man younger than 35 in good health and CMV-seropositive. The chain joins TRBV2 to TRBJ2-2; no definite D call. The sequencing sample was made of PBMCs. The CDR3, as DNA: TGTGCCAGCAGTAGATCCCAGGCCGGGGAGCTGTTTTTT. Its translation: CASSRSQAGELFF. Based on the CDR3 plus reference TRBV2 and TRBJ2-2, the full variable domain is EPEVTQTPSHQVTQMGQEVILRCVPISNHLYFYWYRQILGQKVEFLVSFYNNEISEKSEIFDDQFSVERPDGSNFTLKIRSTKLEDSAMYFCASSRSQAGELFFGEGSRLTVL.